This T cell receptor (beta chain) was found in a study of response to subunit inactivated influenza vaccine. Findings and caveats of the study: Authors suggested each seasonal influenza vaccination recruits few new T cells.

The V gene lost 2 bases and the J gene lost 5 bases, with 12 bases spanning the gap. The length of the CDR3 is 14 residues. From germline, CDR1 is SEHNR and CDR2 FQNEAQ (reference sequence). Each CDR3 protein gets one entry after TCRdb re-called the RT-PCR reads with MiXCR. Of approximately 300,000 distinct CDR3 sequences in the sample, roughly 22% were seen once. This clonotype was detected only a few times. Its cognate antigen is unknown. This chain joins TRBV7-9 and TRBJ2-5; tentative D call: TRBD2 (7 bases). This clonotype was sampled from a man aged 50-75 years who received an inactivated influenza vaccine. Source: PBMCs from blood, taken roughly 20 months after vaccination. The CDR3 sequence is CASSLSGRGETQYF. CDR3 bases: TGTGCCAGCAGCTTATCGGGGAGGGGGGAGACCCAGTACTTC.